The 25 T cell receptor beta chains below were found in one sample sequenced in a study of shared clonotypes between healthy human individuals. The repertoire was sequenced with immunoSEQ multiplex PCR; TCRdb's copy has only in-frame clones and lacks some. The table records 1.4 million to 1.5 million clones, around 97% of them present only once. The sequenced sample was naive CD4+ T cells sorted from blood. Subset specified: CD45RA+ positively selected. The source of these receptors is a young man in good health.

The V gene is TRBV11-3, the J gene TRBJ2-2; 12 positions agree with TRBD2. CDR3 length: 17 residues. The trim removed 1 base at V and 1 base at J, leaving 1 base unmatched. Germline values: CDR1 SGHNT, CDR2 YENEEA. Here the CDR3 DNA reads TGTGCCAGCAGCTTAGTGGGACTAGCGGGGAACACCGGGGAGCTGTTTTTT. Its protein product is CASSLVGLAGNTGELFF.

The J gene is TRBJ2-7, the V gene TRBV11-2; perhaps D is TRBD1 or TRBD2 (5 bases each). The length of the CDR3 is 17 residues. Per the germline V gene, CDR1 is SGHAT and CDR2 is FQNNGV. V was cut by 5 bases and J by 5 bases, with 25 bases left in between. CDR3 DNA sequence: TGTGCCAGCAGCCTCATTGGGGGTGGCGGTTTTTCAGACGAGCAGTACTTC. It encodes CASSLIGGGGFSDEQYF.

CDR3 region: CASSFDGTSGSRSGEQYF. The CDR3 DNA reads TGTGCCAGCAGCTTTGATGGGACTAGCGGGAGTAGGTCGGGGGAGCAGTACTTC. The chain recombines TRBV7-2 with TRBJ2-7; 14 bases fit TRBD2. The CDR3 totals 18 residues. Losses at the gene ends were 3 bases for V and 7 bases for J; bases not matched to a gene: 14. The germline CDR1 and CDR2 sequences are SGHTA and FQGNSA.

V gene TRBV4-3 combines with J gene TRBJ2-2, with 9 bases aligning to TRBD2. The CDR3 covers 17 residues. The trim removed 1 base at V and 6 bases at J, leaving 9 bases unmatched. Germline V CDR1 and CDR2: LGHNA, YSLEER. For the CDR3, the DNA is TGCGCCAGCAGCCAAGCTTTAGGGACTAGCCTCCCCGGGGAGCTGTTTTTT. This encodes CASSQALGTSLPGELFF.

The CDR3 region has the DNA TGTGCCAGCAGCCAACTTGGGCCTAGCGGAACCTACGAGCAGTACTTC. It yields the protein CASSQLGPSGTYEQYF. The rearrangement uses TRBV14 and TRBJ2-7; 7 positions agree with TRBD2. The CDR3 runs 16 residues. Per germline, CDR1 SGHDN and CDR2 FVKESK. The V segment lost 2 bases and the J segment 2 bases; nucleotides outside the gene matches: 9.

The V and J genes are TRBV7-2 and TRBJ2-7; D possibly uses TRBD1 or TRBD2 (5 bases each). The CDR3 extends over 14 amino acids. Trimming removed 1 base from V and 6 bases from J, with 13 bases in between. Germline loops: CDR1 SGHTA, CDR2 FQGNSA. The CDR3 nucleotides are TGTGCCAGCAGCTTAGGGGGGAGAGTGAGCGAGCAGTACTTC. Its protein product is CASSLGGRVSEQYF.

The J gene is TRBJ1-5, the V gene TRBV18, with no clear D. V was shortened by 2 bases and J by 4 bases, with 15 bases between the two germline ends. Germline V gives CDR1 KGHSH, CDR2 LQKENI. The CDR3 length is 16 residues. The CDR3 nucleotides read TGTGCCAGCTCACCAAACCCCGCAGGTTGGAATCAGCCCCAGCATTTT. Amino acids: CASSPNPAGWNQPQHF.

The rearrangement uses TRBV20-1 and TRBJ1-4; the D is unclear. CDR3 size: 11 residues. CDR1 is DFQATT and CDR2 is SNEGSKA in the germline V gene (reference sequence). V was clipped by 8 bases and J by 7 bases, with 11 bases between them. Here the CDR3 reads CSSGPGEKLFF. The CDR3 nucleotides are TGCAGTTCTGGGCCCGGTGAAAAACTGTTTTTT.

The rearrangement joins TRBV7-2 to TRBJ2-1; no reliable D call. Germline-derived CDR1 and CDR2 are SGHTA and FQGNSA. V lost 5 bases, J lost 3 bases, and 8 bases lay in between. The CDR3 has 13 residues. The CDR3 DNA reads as TGTGCCAGCAGCCAACCCGGCTACAATGAGCAGTTCTTC. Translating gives CASSQPGYNEQFF.

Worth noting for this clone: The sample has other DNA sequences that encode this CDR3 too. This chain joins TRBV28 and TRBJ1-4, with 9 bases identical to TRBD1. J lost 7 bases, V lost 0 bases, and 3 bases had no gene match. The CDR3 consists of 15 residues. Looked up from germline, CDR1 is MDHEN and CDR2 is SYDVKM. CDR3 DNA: TGTGCCAGCAGTTTATGGGACAGGGGTGGTGAAAAACTGTTTTTT. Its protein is CASSLWDRGGEKLFF.

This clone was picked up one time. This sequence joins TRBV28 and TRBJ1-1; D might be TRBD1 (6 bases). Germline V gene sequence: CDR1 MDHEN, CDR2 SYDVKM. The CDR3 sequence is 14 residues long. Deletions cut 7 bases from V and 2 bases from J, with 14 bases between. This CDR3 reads CASNPQGSNTEAFF. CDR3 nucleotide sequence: TGTGCCAGCAATCCTCAGGGGTCAAACACTGAAGCTTTCTTT.

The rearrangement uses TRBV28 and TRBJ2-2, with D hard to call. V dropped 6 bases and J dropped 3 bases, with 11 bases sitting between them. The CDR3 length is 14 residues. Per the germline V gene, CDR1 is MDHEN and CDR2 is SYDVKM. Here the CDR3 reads CASRGAQYTGELFF. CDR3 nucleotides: TGTGCCAGCAGAGGAGCCCAGTACACCGGGGAGCTGTTTTTT.

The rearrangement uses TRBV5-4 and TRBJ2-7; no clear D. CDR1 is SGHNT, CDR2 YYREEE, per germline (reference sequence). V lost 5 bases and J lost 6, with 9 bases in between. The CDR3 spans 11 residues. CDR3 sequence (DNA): TGTGCCAGCAGTCTCGCCAGCGAGCAGTACTTC. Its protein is CASSLASEQYF.

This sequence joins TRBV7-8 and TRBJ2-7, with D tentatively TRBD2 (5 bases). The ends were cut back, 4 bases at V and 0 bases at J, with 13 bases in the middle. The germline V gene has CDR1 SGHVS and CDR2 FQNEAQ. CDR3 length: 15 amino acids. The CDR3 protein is CASSSARERSYEQYF. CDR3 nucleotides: TGTGCCAGCAGCTCAGCCCGGGAACGCTCCTACGAGCAGTACTTC.

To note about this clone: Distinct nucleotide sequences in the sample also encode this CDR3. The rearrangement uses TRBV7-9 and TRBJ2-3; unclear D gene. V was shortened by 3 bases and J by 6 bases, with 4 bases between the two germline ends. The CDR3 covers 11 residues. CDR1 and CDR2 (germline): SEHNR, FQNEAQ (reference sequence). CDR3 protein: CASSFADTQYF. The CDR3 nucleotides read TGTGCCAGCAGCTTCGCGGATACGCAGTATTTT. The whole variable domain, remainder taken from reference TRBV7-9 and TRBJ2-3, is DTGVSQNPRHKITKRGQNVTFRCDPISEHNRLYWYRQTLGQGPEFLTYFQNEAQLEKSRLLSDRFSAERPKGSFSTLEIQRTEQGDSAMYLCASSFADTQYFGPGTRLTVL.

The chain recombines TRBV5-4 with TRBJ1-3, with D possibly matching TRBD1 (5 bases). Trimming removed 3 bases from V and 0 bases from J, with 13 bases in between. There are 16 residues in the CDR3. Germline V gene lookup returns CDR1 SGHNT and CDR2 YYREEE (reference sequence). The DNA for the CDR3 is TGTGCCAGCAGCTACGACAGATTCTACTCTGGAAACACCATATATTTT. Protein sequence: CASSYDRFYSGNTIYF. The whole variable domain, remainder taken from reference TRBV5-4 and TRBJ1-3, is ETGVTQSPTHLIKTRGQQVTLRCSSQSGHNTVSWYQQALGQGPQFIFQYYREEENGRGNFPPRFSGLQFPNYSSELNVNALELDDSALYLCASSYDRFYSGNTIYFGEGSWLTVV.

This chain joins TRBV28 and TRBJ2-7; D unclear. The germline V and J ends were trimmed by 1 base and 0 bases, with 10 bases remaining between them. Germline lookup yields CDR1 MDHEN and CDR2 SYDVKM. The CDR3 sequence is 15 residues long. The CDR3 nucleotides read TGTGCCAGCAGTTTATTGGTGGGCGGCTCCTACGAGCAGTACTTC. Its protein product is CASSLLVGGSYEQYF.

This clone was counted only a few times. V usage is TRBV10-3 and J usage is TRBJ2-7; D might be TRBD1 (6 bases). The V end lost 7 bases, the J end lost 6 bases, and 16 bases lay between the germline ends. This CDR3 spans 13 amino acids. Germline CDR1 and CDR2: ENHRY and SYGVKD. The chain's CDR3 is CAIKFSTGSEQYF. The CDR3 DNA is TGTGCCATCAAATTTAGTACAGGGAGCGAGCAGTACTTC.

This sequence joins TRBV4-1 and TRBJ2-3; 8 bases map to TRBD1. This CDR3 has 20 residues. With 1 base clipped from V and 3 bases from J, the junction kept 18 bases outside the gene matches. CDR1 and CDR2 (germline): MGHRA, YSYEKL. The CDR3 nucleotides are TGCGCCAGCAGCCAAGTTACGAAAATACAGGGGGGCGGTTTAACAGATACGCAGTATTTT. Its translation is CASSQVTKIQGGGLTDTQYF.

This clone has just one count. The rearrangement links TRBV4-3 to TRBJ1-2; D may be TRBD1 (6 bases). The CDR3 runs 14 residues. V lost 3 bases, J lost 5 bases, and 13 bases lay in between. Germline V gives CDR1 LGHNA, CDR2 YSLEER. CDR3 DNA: TGCGCCAGCAGCCATGAACAGGGATCGTATGGCTACACCTTC. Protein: CASSHEQGSYGYTF.

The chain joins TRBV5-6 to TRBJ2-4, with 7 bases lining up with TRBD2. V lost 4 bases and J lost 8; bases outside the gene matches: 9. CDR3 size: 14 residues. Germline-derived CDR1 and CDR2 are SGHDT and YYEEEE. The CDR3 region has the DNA TGTGCCAGCAGCATAGGACTAGAGTCGGACATTCAGTACTTC. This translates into CASSIGLESDIQYF. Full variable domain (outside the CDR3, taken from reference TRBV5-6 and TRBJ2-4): DAGVTQSPTHLIKTRGQQVTLRCSPKSGHDTVSWYQQALGQGPQFIFQYYEEEERQRGNFPDRFSGHQFPNYSSELNVNALLLGDSALYLCASSIGLESDIQYFGAGTRLSVL.

The CDR3: CASSIGQAFGTDTQYF. DNA of the CDR3: TGTGCCAGCAGCATCGGACAGGCCTTTGGCACAGATACGCAGTATTTT. V gene TRBV7-3 combines with J gene TRBJ2-3, with TRBD1 identical over 7 bases. The CDR3 runs to 16 residues. The trim removed 5 bases at V and 1 base at J, leaving 9 bases unmatched. Germline values: CDR1 SGHTA, CDR2 FQGTGA.

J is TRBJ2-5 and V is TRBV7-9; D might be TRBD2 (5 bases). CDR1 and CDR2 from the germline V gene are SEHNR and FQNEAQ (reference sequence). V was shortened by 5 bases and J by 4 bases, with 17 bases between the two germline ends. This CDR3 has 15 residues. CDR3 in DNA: TGTGCCAGCAGCCCTTTCGGGATTGTGGGAGAGACCCAGTACTTC. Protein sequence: CASSPFGIVGETQYF.

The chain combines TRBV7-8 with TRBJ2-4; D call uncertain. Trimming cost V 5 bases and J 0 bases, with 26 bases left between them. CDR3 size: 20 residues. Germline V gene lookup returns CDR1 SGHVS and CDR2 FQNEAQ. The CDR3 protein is CASSHSRMFAGIIAKNIQYF. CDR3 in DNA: TGTGCCAGCAGCCACTCGAGAATGTTCGCAGGAATTATAGCCAAAAACATTCAGTACTTC.

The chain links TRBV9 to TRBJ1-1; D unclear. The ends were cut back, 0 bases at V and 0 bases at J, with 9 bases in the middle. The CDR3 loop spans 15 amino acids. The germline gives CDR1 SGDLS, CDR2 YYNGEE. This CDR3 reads CASSVEAAMNTEAFF. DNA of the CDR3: TGTGCCAGCAGCGTAGAGGCAGCCATGAACACTGAAGCTTTCTTT.